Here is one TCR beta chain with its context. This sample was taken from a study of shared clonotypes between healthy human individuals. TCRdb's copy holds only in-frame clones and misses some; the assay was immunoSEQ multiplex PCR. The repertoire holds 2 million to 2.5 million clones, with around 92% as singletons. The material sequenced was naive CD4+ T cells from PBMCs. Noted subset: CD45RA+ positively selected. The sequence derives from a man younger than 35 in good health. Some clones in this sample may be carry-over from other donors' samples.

The CDR3 sequence is CASSYLGAPGNTIYF. The CDR3 DNA sequence: TGTGCCAGCAGCTACCTCGGGGCACCAGGAAACACCATATATTTT. The rearrangement uses TRBV6-5 and TRBJ1-3; D perhaps matches TRBD1 (5 bases). Germline-derived CDR1 and CDR2 are MNHEY and SVGAGI. The CDR3 extends over 15 amino acids. Trimming removed 6 bases at V and 4 bases at J, with 16 bases between.